The 21 T cell receptor beta chains presented below share a single source sample, sequenced in a study of CD8+CD57+ T cells in acquired aplastic anemia (dated by TCRdb to 2017 to 2018). Sequencer: Illumina HiSeq 2000. Genomic DNA was used as template for profiling of TCR beta VDJ combinations and CDR3 sequences. TCRdb's own reprocessing of the public reads used fastp at Q25 and MiXCR and kept productive beta chains. Rows with a matching CDR3 protein are joined into one entry that keeps the most common DNA and genes. Recorded for this sample are about 180,000 distinct CDR3 sequences; 46% of them occurred a single time. The ten largest clones represent roughly 3% of the sample. Sequenced: sorted CD4+, CD8+, or CD8+CD57+ T cells (not recorded which) from PBMCs. These receptors were taken from a human donor in good health.

This clonotype was counted ten times or more. The chain recombines TRBV9 with TRBJ1-1, with no clear D. Germline CDR1 and CDR2: SGDLS and YYNGEE. This CDR3 has 14 amino acids. Trimming pared 4 bases from V and 0 bases from J, leaving 10 bases between. Here the CDR3 reads CASSPRWVNTEAFF. The CDR3 DNA sequence: TGTGCCAGCAGCCCCCGTTGGGTGAACACTGAAGCTTTCTTT.

The genes are TRBV12-5 and TRBJ2-2; the match to TRBD2 covers 8 bases. Germline CDR1 and CDR2: LGHNT and FRNRAP. The CDR3 loop spans 17 amino acids. With V trimmed by 5 bases and J by 7 bases, 15 bases remained unmatched. CDR3 loop: CASGAPIAGYRIGELFF. The CDR3 region has the DNA TGTGCTAGTGGTGCGCCCATAGCGGGATATAGGATCGGGGAGCTGTTTTTT.

This clonotype was recorded at least ten times. This chain links TRBV19 with TRBJ2-2; D is ambiguous. The CDR3 runs to 12 residues. Germline-derived CDR1 and CDR2 are LNHDA and SQIVND (reference sequence). The V end lost 3 bases, the J end lost 7 bases, and 6 bases lay between the germline ends. CDR3: CASSIPGGELFF. The CDR3 DNA reads as TGTGCCAGTAGTATCCCGGGCGGGGAGCTGTTTTTT.

The chain has TRBV19 and TRBJ1-5; D not certain. Germline CDR1 reads LNHDA; CDR2 reads SQIVND (reference sequence). V lost 3 bases, J lost 0 bases, and 9 bases lay in between. The CDR3 is 15 amino acids. CDR3 in DNA: TGTGCCAGTAGTATCTTCCGGACTAGCAATCAGCCCCAGCATTTT. This sequence encodes CASSIFRTSNQPQHF.

The sample holds many counts of this clonotype. The rearrangement links TRBV19 to TRBJ1-3; 7 positions agree with TRBD1. Germline values: CDR1 LNHDA, CDR2 SQIVND (reference sequence). This CDR3 is 14 amino acids long. The trim removed 6 bases at V and 0 bases at J, leaving 2 bases unmatched. The CDR3, as DNA: TGTGCCAGTAGAACAGGGGACTCTGGAAACACCATATATTTT. This translates into CASRTGDSGNTIYF.

This chain connects TRBV7-6 to TRBJ2-7; D possibly corresponds to TRBD2 (7 bases). V was trimmed by 2 bases and J by 5 bases, leaving 19 bases between them. The germline V gene encodes CDR1 SGHVS and CDR2 FNYEAQ. This CDR3 has 16 amino acids. DNA of the CDR3: TGTGCCAGCAGCTTATTGGGTCGGGGGGCTCACCACGAGCAGTACTTC. Its protein is CASSLLGRGAHHEQYF. The whole variable domain, filled in from reference TRBV7-6 and TRBJ2-7, reads GAGVSQSPRYKVTKRGQDVALRCDPISGHVSLYWYRQALGQGPEFLTYFNYEAQQDKSGLPNDRFSAERPEGSISTLTIQRTEQRDSAMYRCASSLLGRGAHHEQYFGPGTRLTVT.

In this sample, this clonotype turned up a few times. V and J are TRBV25-1 and TRBJ2-1; weak D call: TRBD2 (6 bases). From germline, CDR1 is MGHDK and CDR2 SYGVNS. The V and J ends lost 6 bases and 0 bases respectively, with 12 bases between them. The CDR3 spans 15 residues. CDR3 loop: CASSQRGGSYNEQFF. CDR3 sequence (DNA): TGTGCCAGCAGCCAACGGGGAGGCTCCTACAATGAGCAGTTCTTC.

In this sample, this clonotype turned up many times. The J gene is TRBJ2-7, the V gene TRBV10-2; the match to TRBD2 covers 11 bases. The CDR3 length is 16 residues. V was pared by 6 bases and J by 4 bases, with 11 bases of the junction left unmatched. CDR1 is WSHSY, CDR2 SAAADI, per germline. This chain's CDR3 is CASRLTSGTPFYEQYF. Written as DNA, the CDR3 is TGCGCCAGCAGGTTGACTAGCGGGACCCCATTTTACGAGCAGTACTTC.

The V gene is TRBV7-8, the J gene TRBJ2-1, with 15 bases aligning to TRBD2. Germline V gene data show CDR1 as SGHVS and CDR2 as FQNEAQ. This CDR3 has 22 residues. The V gene end was trimmed by 4 bases and the J gene end by 4 bases; junction bases not matched to a gene: 20. As DNA, the CDR3 is TGTGCCAGCAGCTCTGGGGGTGGAGTTCGGACTAGCGGGAGGGCCCTATACAATGAGCAGTTCTTC. Residues: CASSSGGGVRTSGRALYNEQFF.

This clonotype was seen only a few times. The V call is TRBV7-3, the J call TRBJ2-1; 15 nucleotides match TRBD2. This CDR3 contains 15 residues. The J segment lost 8 bases and the V segment lost 5 bases, leaving 4 bases of the junction unmatched. Germline CDR1 reads SGHTA; CDR2 reads FQGTGA. The CDR3 loop reads CASSPGLAGGYEQFF. Here the CDR3 DNA reads TGTGCCAGCAGCCCGGGACTAGCGGGAGGATATGAGCAGTTCTTC.

This clonotype has only one observation. V is TRBV25-1 and J is TRBJ1-1; D is unclear. The CDR3 is made up of 11 amino acids. Germline values: CDR1 MGHDK, CDR2 SYGVNS. V was shortened by 8 bases and J by 5 bases, with 9 bases between the two germline ends. This chain's CDR3 is CASARWTEAFF. CDR3 bases: TGTGCCAGCGCCCGATGGACTGAAGCTTTCTTT.

CDR3 sequence reads: CSATGPYNEQFF. The CDR3 DNA reads as TGCAGTGCCACAGGGCCGTACAATGAGCAGTTCTTC. V usage is TRBV20-1 and J usage is TRBJ2-1, with a tentative D call TRBD1 (6 bases). CDR1 is DFQATT and CDR2 is SNEGSKA in the germline V gene (reference sequence). The CDR3 is made up of 12 amino acids. Trimming left V 6 bases short and J 4 bases short, with 10 bases between.

V and J are TRBV15 and TRBJ2-7; tentatively, D is TRBD1 (6 bases). The CDR3 covers 16 residues. V was cut by 4 bases and J by 4 bases, with 20 bases left in between. CDR1 is LNHNV and CDR2 is YYDKDF in the germline V gene (reference sequence). The CDR3 DNA sequence: TGTGCCACCAGCACTGGGACACTACTCTCTGGGTACGAGCAGTACTTC. Protein sequence: CATSTGTLLSGYEQYF.

This clonotype was counted at least ten times. The J gene is TRBJ2-3, the V gene TRBV20-1; TRBD2 agrees at 9 bases. The germline V gene has CDR1 DFQATT and CDR2 SNEGSKA (reference sequence). V shed 0 bases, J shed 4 bases, and the junction held 8 bases outside the gene matches. The CDR3 covers 16 residues. CDR3 DNA: TGCAGTGCTAGAGATGTTAGTAGCGGGAGATCAGATACGCAGTATTTT. Amino acids: CSARDVSSGRSDTQYF.

This clonotype was picked up many times. The chain joins TRBV19 to TRBJ1-5; maybe TRBD1 (6 bases). Trimming took 6 bases from V and 6 from J, leaving 18 bases between them. Germline CDR1 is LNHDA and CDR2 is SQIVND (reference sequence). This CDR3 region has 15 residues. The CDR3 here is CASRGGGTGSQPQHF. CDR3 bases: TGTGCCAGTAGGGGGGGGGGAACAGGGAGTCAGCCCCAGCATTTT.

The chain recombines TRBV7-9 with TRBJ1-5; D gene uncertain. The germline V gene has CDR1 SEHNR and CDR2 FQNEAQ (reference sequence). The CDR3 loop spans 13 amino acids. Trimming took 3 bases from V and 5 from J, leaving 8 bases between them. The CDR3 DNA is TGTGCCAGCAGCTTGAAGTGGGATCAGCCCCAGCATTTT. This gives the protein CASSLKWDQPQHF.

The table lists this clonotype with many counts. The V and J genes are TRBV20-1 and TRBJ2-7, with D tentatively TRBD1 (8 bases). The CDR3 spans 13 residues. Germline assignment: CDR1 DFQATT and CDR2 SNEGSKA (reference sequence). V lost 5 bases to trimming and J lost 7 bases, with 18 bases between them. The CDR3 sequence: CSAYRGGSREQYF. The CDR3 region has the DNA TGCAGTGCTTACAGGGGGGGCTCCCGGGAGCAGTACTTC.

The V call is TRBV10-2, the J call TRBJ2-3, with 13 bases lining up with TRBD2. The CDR3 extends over 19 amino acids. Germline values: CDR1 WSHSY, CDR2 SAAADI. Losses at the gene ends were 6 bases for V and 4 bases for J; bases not matched to a gene: 16. The CDR3 protein is CASRETGTSGVMKPDTQYF. As DNA, the CDR3 is TGCGCCAGCAGGGAGACCGGGACTAGCGGGGTTATGAAACCAGATACGCAGTATTTT.

V and J are TRBV2 and TRBJ1-2; possibly TRBD1 for D (6 bases). This CDR3 has 15 amino acids. V lost 6 bases, J lost 2 bases, and 16 bases lay in between. Germline V gene sequence: CDR1 SNHLY, CDR2 FYNNEI. The CDR3 DNA reads TGTGCCAGCAGACAAGAGGGACACCCGAACTATGGCTACACCTTC. It codes for CASRQEGHPNYGYTF.

This clonotype was recorded a few times. The chain combines TRBV20-1 with TRBJ2-7; 8 bases agree with TRBD2. CDR3 length equals 13 residues. V was clipped by 6 bases and J by 7 bases; unmatched bases: 11. Germline V lookup: CDR1 DFQATT, CDR2 SNEGSKA (reference sequence). Here the CDR3 DNA reads TGCAGTGCCGAGCGGGAGAGCGGAGGGGAGCAGTACTTC. Its protein is CSAERESGGEQYF.

This chain connects TRBV29-1 to TRBJ2-1; 9 bases match TRBD2. The length of the CDR3 is 13 residues. V lost 6 bases and J lost 5; bases outside the gene matches: 5. Germline V gene sequence: CDR1 SQVTM, CDR2 ANQGSEA. This CDR3 reads CSVHSGSNNEQFF. The DNA of the CDR3 is TGCAGCGTACATAGCGGGAGCAACAATGAGCAGTTCTTC.